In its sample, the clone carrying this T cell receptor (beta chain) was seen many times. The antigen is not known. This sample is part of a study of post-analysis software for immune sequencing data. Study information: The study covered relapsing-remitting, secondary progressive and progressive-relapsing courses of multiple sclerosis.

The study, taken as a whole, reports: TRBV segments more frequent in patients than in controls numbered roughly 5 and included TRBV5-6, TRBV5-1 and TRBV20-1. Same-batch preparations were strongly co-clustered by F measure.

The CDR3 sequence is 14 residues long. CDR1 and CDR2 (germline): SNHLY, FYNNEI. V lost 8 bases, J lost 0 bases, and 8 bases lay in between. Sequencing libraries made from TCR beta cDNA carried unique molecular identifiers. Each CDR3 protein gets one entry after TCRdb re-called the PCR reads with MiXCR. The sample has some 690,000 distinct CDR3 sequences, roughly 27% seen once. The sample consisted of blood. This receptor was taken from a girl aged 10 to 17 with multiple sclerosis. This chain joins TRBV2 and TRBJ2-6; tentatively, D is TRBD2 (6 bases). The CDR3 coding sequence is TGTGCCAGCGGAGGGTACTCTGGGGCCAACGTCCTGACTTTC. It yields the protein CASGGYSGANVLTF.